This T cell receptor (beta chain) was captured in a study of control samples from healthy donors and cancer patients. Here immunoSEQ multiplex PCR was the method, and the copy in TCRdb shows in-frame clones only, minus some. The sample records around 42,000 clones, roughly 85% being singletons. V gave up 4 bases and J gave up 5 bases; unmatched junction bases: 7. Germline V gives CDR1 SGHAT, CDR2 FQNNGV. The CDR3 has 15 amino acids. This sequence originates from a man between 60 and 75 years old in good health. J is TRBJ1-4 and V is TRBV11-2, with TRBD1 matching over 7 bases. Sample: blood. CDR3 sequence reads: CASSSDRVGNEKLFF. The CDR3 DNA follows: TGTGCCAGCAGCTCCGACAGGGTCGGGAATGAAAAACTGTTTTTT.